These 17 T cell receptor beta chains were all obtained from the same sample, sequenced in a study of T-cell reconstitution after alpha-beta-depleted transplantation in children (dated by TCRdb to the mid-2010s). The antigens for these receptors are not known. Explained via the paper, the treatment or condition label denotes: allogeneic hematopoietic cell transplantation with graft depleted of TCRalphabeta T cells and CD19 B cells. Library preparation used PCR. The run used an Illumina HiSeq 2500. TCR library preparation used molecular barcoding, with unique molecular identifiers applied to normalize quantification of the TCRbeta repertoire. TCRdb reworked the public reads: Q25 trimming with fastp, MiXCR clone assembly, productive beta chains retained. Every entry covers one CDR3 protein and lists the most common genes and DNA from its rows. The table for this sample lists about 300,000 distinct CDR3 sequences; over 7% of them were counted only once. Approximately 9.1% of the sample is taken by the ten largest.

Study-wide findings and limitations: The frequencies of hyperexpanded clones fell over the following months, and after one year, T-cell counts and TCRbeta diversity were mostly attributed to newly produced T cells.

The starting material was peripheral blood, obtained 360 days after TCRalphabeta/CD19-depleted stem cell transplant. Every receptor here comes from a female patient aged 2-10 years who had a stem cell transplant for Fanconi anemia, so the T cells may come from the graft donor.

The genes are TRBV6-2 or TRBV6-3 and TRBJ1-2; no clear D gene. CDR1 and CDR2 from the germline V gene are MNHEY and SVGEGT. The CDR3 extends over 12 amino acids. V was pared by 3 bases and J by 8 bases, with 10 bases between. CDR3: CASSYRTAGYTF. Written as DNA, the CDR3 is TGTGCCAGCAGTTATAGGACTGCCGGCTACACCTTC.

The V gene is TRBV13, the J gene TRBJ2-2, with TRBD1 as a possible D gene (5 bases). Trimming removed 5 bases at V and 2 bases at J, with 18 bases between. Germline V lookup: CDR1 PRHDT, CDR2 FYEKMQ (reference sequence). The CDR3 contains 17 residues. The CDR3 sequence is CASSDISGKGNTGELFF. The CDR3 coding sequence is TGTGCCAGCAGCGATATTTCAGGGAAGGGAAACACCGGGGAGCTGTTTTTT.

This clonotype was recorded many times. The V call is TRBV28, the J call TRBJ2-2; maybe TRBD2 (5 bases). Trimming stripped 6 bases from V and 3 bases from J, with 14 bases between. Germline loops: CDR1 MDHEN, CDR2 SYDVKM. The CDR3 extends over 15 amino acids. The CDR3 loop is CASSYLDGDTGELFF. In DNA, the CDR3 is TGTGCCAGCAGCTACCTGGACGGGGACACCGGGGAGCTGTTTTTT.

This clonotype was found many times. This CDR3 is CASSQLHGDRHSPSNGYTF. CDR3 DNA: TGTGCCAGCAGCCAATTACATGGGGACAGGCATTCCCCCTCTAATGGCTACACCTTC. The chain links TRBV4-2 to TRBJ1-2, with 8 bases aligning to TRBD1. There are 19 residues in the CDR3. Germline-derived CDR1 and CDR2 are LGHNA and YNFKEQ. Trimming took 2 bases from V and 6 from J; bases not matched to a gene: 20.

This clonotype was observed many times. The chain recombines TRBV7-3 with TRBJ2-1; D uncertain. The CDR3 is 13 residues long. From germline, CDR1 is SGHTA and CDR2 FQGTGA. Trimming stripped 1 base from V and 10 bases from J, with 11 bases between. The DNA of the CDR3 is TGTGCCAGCAGCTTAAGGTTTAGCTTAGAGCAGTTCTTC. The encoded protein is CASSLRFSLEQFF.

CDR3 region: CASSLKSGNNYGYTF. In DNA form, the CDR3 reads TGTGCCAGCAGCTTAAAATCAGGGAACAACTATGGCTACACCTTC. This rearrangement joins TRBV7-9 to TRBJ1-2, with TRBD1 as a possible D gene (5 bases). The CDR3 spans 15 residues. Germline CDR1 is SEHNR and CDR2 is FQNEAQ (reference sequence). The V and J ends lost 2 bases and 2 bases respectively, with 12 bases between them. Full variable domain (remainder filled in from reference TRBV7-9 and TRBJ1-2): DTGVSQNPRHKITKRGQNVTFRCDPISEHNRLYWYRQTLGQGPEFLTYFQNEAQLEKSRLLSDRFSAERPKGSFSTLEIQRTEQGDSAMYLCASSLKSGNNYGYTFGSGTRLTVV.

Worth noting for this clonotype: With a much larger clone just one base away, this may be a read error. The chain carries TRBV12-3 or TRBV12-4 and TRBJ2-5; D may correspond to TRBD1 or TRBD2 (5 bases each). TRBJ2-1 matches the DNA end more closely, so the J call is doubtful. The CDR3 consists of 13 residues. This CDR3 reads CASSLRERETQFF. The CDR3 DNA reads TGTGCCAGCAGCCTCAGGGAGCGAGAGACCCAGTTCTTC.

This clonotype was detected ten times or more. The rearrangement links TRBV28 to TRBJ2-7, with a weak D call TRBD1 (5 bases). This CDR3 comprises 15 residues. V was clipped by 3 bases and J by 7 bases, with 19 bases between them. CDR1 and CDR2 (germline): MDHEN, SYDVKM. For the CDR3, the DNA is TGTGCCAGCAGTTTCCGATCGGTGGGGCTCAGGGAGCAGTACGTC. Its protein is CASSFRSVGLREQYV.

The V call is TRBV18, the J call TRBJ2-1; TRBD2 matches at 9 bases. Germline V gene sequence: CDR1 KGHSH, CDR2 LQKENI. CDR3 size: 14 residues. The V segment lost 0 bases and the J segment 10 bases; nucleotides outside the gene matches: 4. As DNA, the CDR3 is TGTGCCAGCTCACCACCGCTAGCGGGAAAAGAGCAGTTCTTC. The encoded protein is CASSPPLAGKEQFF. The full variable domain, rest sourced from reference TRBV18 and TRBJ2-1, is NAGVMQNPRHLVRRRGQEARLRCSPMKGHSHVYWYRQLPEEGLKFMVYLQKENIIDESGMPKERFSAEFPKEGPSILRIQQVVRGDSAAYFCASSPPLAGKEQFFGPGTRLTVL.

This clonotype was seen a few times. The CDR3 here is CASSQVGGGVTIYF. CDR3 sequence (DNA): TGTGCCAGCAGCCAGGTGGGGGGTGGCGTCACCATATATTTT. The chain has TRBV3-1 and TRBJ1-3; D perhaps matches TRBD1 (5 bases). Germline assignment: CDR1 LGHDT and CDR2 YNNKEL (reference sequence). The CDR3 totals 14 residues. V was pared by 3 bases and J by 9 bases, with 15 bases between.

This clonotype occurred a few times. This CDR3 fails to terminate in the conserved phenylalanine or tryptophan, so it likely reflects a read error. The DNA is omitted, as the CDR3 cannot be located on it reliably, and the CDR3 follows TCRdb's listing. V gene TRBV19 combines with J gene TRBJ2-1; the table's D call, TRBD2, was not checked against the DNA. Per germline, CDR1 LNHDA and CDR2 SQIVND (reference sequence). Counting both end residues, the CDR3 totals 14 amino acids. The CDR3 sequence: CASSILGRGPALVP.

This clonotype was observed many times. The chain couples TRBV9 to TRBJ1-2; weak D call: TRBD1 (5 bases). Germline assignment: CDR1 SGDLS and CDR2 YYNGEE. V lost 4 bases to trimming and J lost 5 bases, with 18 bases between them. The CDR3 is made up of 15 amino acids. The CDR3 loop is CASSMGPQGRYGYTF. The CDR3 nucleotides read TGTGCCAGCAGCATGGGACCTCAGGGTCGGTATGGCTACACCTTC.

This clonotype showed up many times. The rearrangement joins TRBV12-3 or TRBV12-4 to TRBJ1-5; D gene uncertain. The V and J ends lost 1 base and 5 bases respectively, with 9 bases between them. The CDR3 spans 14 residues. The CDR3 sequence is CASSLGWVDQPQHF. The CDR3 DNA is TGTGCCAGCAGTTTAGGTTGGGTGGATCAGCCCCAGCATTTT.

At least ten counts were recorded for this clonotype. The rearrangement joins TRBV13 to TRBJ2-3, with 8 nucleotides matching TRBD2. V lost 7 bases to trimming and J lost 3 bases; unmatched junction nucleotides: 0. Germline V lookup: CDR1 PRHDT, CDR2 FYEKMQ (reference sequence). The CDR3 totals 12 residues. Here the CDR3 DNA reads TGTGCCAGCACGGGGGGGACAGATACGCAGTATTTT. It codes for CASTGGTDTQYF.

This clonotype was seen repeatedly, ten times or more. This rearrangement joins TRBV28 to TRBJ2-5; tentative D call: TRBD1 (5 bases). Trimming pared 2 bases from V and 5 bases from J, leaving 12 bases between. The germline gives CDR1 MDHEN, CDR2 SYDVKM. This CDR3 spans 14 amino acids. The CDR3 DNA reads as TGTGCCAGCAGTTTACACGACAGTAGGGAGACCCAGTACTTC. This codes for CASSLHDSRETQYF.

With respect to this clonotype: A much more abundant neighbour one base away suggests this may be a read error. The gene calls are TRBV7-2 and TRBJ2-1; 7 positions match TRBD2. Germline assignment: CDR1 SGHTA and CDR2 FQGNSA. This CDR3 is 16 amino acids long. CDR3 amino acids: CAGSLVAGTTYNEQFF. CDR3 sequence (DNA): TGTGCCGGCAGCTTAGTGGCCGGGACTACCTACAATGAGCAGTTCTTC.

This clonotype was seen ten or more times. This chain joins TRBV18 and TRBJ2-4; no clear D. Trimming left V 2 bases short and J 5 bases short, with 10 bases between. Germline V gives CDR1 KGHSH, CDR2 LQKENI. This CDR3 has 14 residues. The CDR3, as DNA: TGTGCCAGCTCACCAGGGTTAGGCGAAAACATTCAGTACTTC. Translated, it gives CASSPGLGENIQYF. The full variable domain, rest sourced from reference TRBV18 and TRBJ2-4, is NAGVMQNPRHLVRRRGQEARLRCSPMKGHSHVYWYRQLPEEGLKFMVYLQKENIIDESGMPKERFSAEFPKEGPSILRIQQVVRGDSAAYFCASSPGLGENIQYFGAGTRLSVL.